The TCR beta chain under discussion was sequenced for a study of shared clonotypes between healthy human individuals. Study-wide points: In contrast to clonotypes shared by all four donors, non-shared clonotypes had lower generation probabilities. Larger estimated richness was generally seen in naive subsets than in memory subsets.

About this clone: Its antigen is as yet unknown.

Caucasian adults residing in Nashville, Tennessee made up all the donors. The authors divided CD4+ cells into CD45RA+ naive and CD45RA-negative memory subsets. Measured with immunoSEQ multiplex PCR; TCRdb has only the in-frame clones, and not every one. The sample yields under 2.5 million clones, less than 95% seen once. Source material: naive CD4+ T cells from PBMCs. Subset denoted: CD45RA+ positively selected. The origin of this receptor is a man younger than 35 in good health. Some clones in this sample may be carry-over from other donors' samples.

In DNA, the CDR3 is TGTGCCAGCAGTGAAGAAGACAGGGTGGGTGTGACCCAGCATTTT. Amino acids: CASSEEDRVGVTQHF. The gene calls are TRBV6-1 and TRBJ1-5; 7 positions match TRBD1. V lost 1 base to trimming and J lost 11 bases; unmatched junction nucleotides: 11. The germline gives CDR1 MNHNS, CDR2 SASEGT. The CDR3 runs 15 residues.